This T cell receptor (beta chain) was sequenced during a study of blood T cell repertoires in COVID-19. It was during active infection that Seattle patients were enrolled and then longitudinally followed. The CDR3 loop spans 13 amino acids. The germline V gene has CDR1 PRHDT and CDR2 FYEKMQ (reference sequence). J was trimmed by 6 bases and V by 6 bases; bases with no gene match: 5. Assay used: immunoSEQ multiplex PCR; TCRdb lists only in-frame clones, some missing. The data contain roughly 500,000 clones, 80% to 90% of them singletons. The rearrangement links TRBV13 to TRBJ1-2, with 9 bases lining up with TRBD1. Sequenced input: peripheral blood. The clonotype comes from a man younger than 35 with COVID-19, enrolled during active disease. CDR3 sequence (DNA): TGTGCCAGCAGTGTGGACAGGGGTGATGGCTACACCTTC. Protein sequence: CASSVDRGDGYTF.